The T cell receptor (beta chain) described here comes from a study of identical twins. Addition of a universal primer site occurred through template switching, and cDNA carried unique molecular identifiers. TCRdb recomputed calls from the 5' RACE reads with MiXCR, one row per CDR3 protein. The data show approximately 300,000 distinct CDR3 sequences, nearly 9.5% seen once. A note on this clonotype: The antigen is not known.

The CDR3 has 15 residues. V was pared by 6 bases and J by 0 bases, with 12 bases between. Study-level points and caveats: Invariant MAIT and iNKT cells are populations that could partly confound zero-insertion analyses. The study drew conclusions from cross-sectional statistical analysis, not from following the same donors.

The same sample was also used in a study of yellow fever vaccine responses in identical twins. From that paper: Among the twins, the vaccine T cell response reportedly seemed partly convergent and partly personalized.

This receptor was obtained from a woman younger than 30 in good health. Sequenced material: CD8+ T cells sorted from blood. V and J are TRBV12-3 or TRBV12-4 and TRBJ2-1; D gene uncertain. The CDR3 DNA reads as TGTGCCAGCAGCCCACTGGTGAGCTCCTACAATGAGCAGTTCTTC. As protein: CASSPLVSSYNEQFF.